These T cell receptor beta chains were read from a single sample in a study of blood T cell repertoires in COVID-19. Generated by immunoSEQ multiplex PCR, the TCRdb table keeps only in-frame clones and is missing some. Of approximately 210,000 clones listed, around 89% are singletons. Sequences were obtained from peripheral blood. Source of these receptors: a human donor in a cohort sampled during active COVID-19. The conserved cysteine and the conserved F or W are not part of the CDR3 here. Each record gives: J gene, D gene, V gene, CDR3 length, CDR3 protein. The D gene is left open where the match is weak.

>TRBJ2-1|.|TRBV4-3|13
ASSQDSGLYNEQF
>TRBJ1-2|TRBD1|TRBV19|14
ASSPLGTGGGYGYT
>TRBJ2-7|.|TRBV7-8|10
ASSLAGQQQY
>TRBJ1-1|.|TRBV4-2|16
ASSQRLHREGWRTEAF
>TRBJ2-1|TRBD2|TRBV9|12
ASSSSASGNEQF
>TRBJ2-7|TRBD1|TRBV29-1|12
SVQETGGLYEQY
>TRBJ2-2|TRBD2|TRBV3-1/TRBV3-2|15
ASSQVSGGSGTGELF
>TRBJ2-7|TRBD1|TRBV15|13
ATSRDHQGADEQY
>TRBJ2-7|.|TRBV24-1|9
ATRLPYEQY
>TRBJ1-2|TRBD1|TRBV7-2|13
ASSPQGQGTYGYT
>TRBJ1-2|TRBD1|TRBV4-3|14
ASSQDLPGQVYGYT
>TRBJ1-6|.|TRBV6-5|11
ASKREGNSPLH
>TRBJ2-7|TRBD2|TRBV10-2|12
ASSESSGSNEQY
>TRBJ2-1|TRBD2|TRBV9|13
ASSVVGGLMNEQF
>TRBJ2-4|TRBD2|TRBV19|11
ASILGLAGIQY
>TRBJ2-3|.|TRBV14|11
ASSQDTSATQY
>TRBJ2-2|TRBD2|TRBV4-3|14
ASSPLTSGNTGELF
>TRBJ2-2|TRBD2|TRBV2|13
ASLAGTRNTGELF
>TRBJ1-2|.|TRBV6-5|11
ASSSGQYQGYT
>TRBJ2-3|TRBD1|TRBV28|13
ASSPPGQGQDTQY
>TRBJ2-7|TRBD2|TRBV5-1|12
ASSITSGNYEQY
>TRBJ2-7|.|TRBV7-2|13
ASSLAGHASYEQY
>TRBJ2-7|TRBD2|TRBV29-1|16
SVEGENTLAGGLYEQY
>TRBJ2-7|TRBD2|TRBV6-2/TRBV6-3|14
ASSYSGLESRYEQY
>TRBJ2-5|.|TRBV5-5|11
ASSLAEEETQY
>TRBJ2-7|.|TRBV5-1|13
ASSEGPTRDYEQY
>TRBJ2-3|.|TRBV5-1|11
ASSLAGEDTQY
>TRBJ2-7|.|TRBV3-1/TRBV3-2|9
ASSHGYEQY
>TRBJ1-6|.|TRBV18|13
ASSPQQGKSSPLH
>TRBJ1-4|.|TRBV6-2/TRBV6-3|13
ASSYSRGKGEKLF
>TRBJ1-1|.|TRBV6-6|13
ASSYFSPGNTEAF
>TRBJ2-3|.|TRBV10-1|11
ASSGGSTDTQY
>TRBJ2-7|TRBD2|TRBV3-1/TRBV3-2|17
ASSLIVYGGSPSSGEQY
>TRBJ2-3|TRBD2|TRBV19|15
ASSRKGLADFTDTQY
>TRBJ2-7|.|TRBV4-1|16
ASSQDQPSGGSSREQY
>TRBJ1-5|.|TRBV6-5|12
ASSYGGFNQPQH
>TRBJ2-6|TRBD1|TRBV10-3|17
AIRRTGTGFFSGANVLT
>TRBJ2-3|.|TRBV6-1|12
ASSDGRNTDTQY
>TRBJ2-7|.|TRBV7-2|10
ASSLAPSWQY
>TRBJ1-1|TRBD1|TRBV18|12
ASSLGQGNTEAF
>TRBJ2-7|.|TRBV3-1/TRBV3-2|13
ASSQGPDSPYEQY
>TRBJ2-1|.|TRBV10-2|13
ASSGGEVRSDEQF
>TRBJ1-1|.|TRBV4-3|12
ASSQEQVNTEAF
>TRBJ2-1|TRBD2|TRBV7-2|16
ASSLAASGGGSYNEQF
>TRBJ2-1|TRBD1|TRBV15|15
ATSIGTGVVGYNEQF
>TRBJ2-7|.|TRBV10-3|10
AIRGATSEQY
>TRBJ2-5|TRBD2|TRBV2|15
ASSGVLAGDSQETQY
>TRBJ2-7|.|TRBV28|14
ASSPPTGLGSYEQY
>TRBJ2-1|TRBD1|TRBV5-6|16
ASSLGGIGTGVLHEQF
>TRBJ2-7|TRBD1|TRBV27|12
ASSLSDRGYEQY
>TRBJ1-3|.|TRBV30|12
AWSVQGSGNTIY
>TRBJ1-4|TRBD1|TRBV11-2|13
ASSVAGTGNEKLF